This T cell receptor (beta chain) comes out of a study of blood T cell repertoires in COVID-19. About the study: Sites across the United States, Italy and Spain contributed samples from acute and convalescent COVID-19. Sources were T cells, B-cell-depleted T cells, or PBMCs; the material itself was cDNA or gDNA.

Germline V gene data show CDR1 as LNHDA and CDR2 as SQIVND (reference sequence). This CDR3 is built from 15 residues. Trimming cost V 3 bases and J 1 base, with 12 bases left between them. Original handling: The authors estimated nucleated cell counts from reference gene primer amplification. Method: immunoSEQ multiplex PCR; TCRdb's copy keeps in-frame clones and lacks some. D and trimming were read from the DNA, whereas the V and J calls and clone size are those reported in that table. The sample gives tens of thousands of clones, roughly 84% of which show up once; over 25% is in the top ten. Source material: peripheral blood. The rearrangement joins TRBV19 to TRBJ2-5; D perhaps matches TRBD2 (5 bases). The origin of this receptor is a woman at least 80 years old with active or convalescent COVID-19. The DNA of the CDR3 is TGTGCCAGTAGTATTGGCGGGCCCTTCCAAGAGACCCAGTACTTC. Translation gives CASSIGGPFQETQYF.